The subject of this entry is one T cell receptor (beta chain). The sample is drawn from a study of identical twins. This CDR3 region has 13 residues. From germline, CDR1 is ENHRY and CDR2 SYGVKD. Trimming stripped 7 bases from V and 8 bases from J, with 17 bases between. Addition of a universal primer site occurred through template switching, and cDNA carried unique molecular identifiers. MiXCR was run by TCRdb on the 5' RACE reads, yielding one entry per CDR3 protein. The sample has under 900,000 distinct CDR3 sequences, roughly an eighth seen once; the top ten hold 1.5% to 2%. These same data were also listed under a study on yellow fever vaccine responses in identical twins.

V is TRBV10-3 and J is TRBJ1-1, with D perhaps TRBD1 (5 bases). The material sequenced was PBMCs. The receptor's source is a woman younger than 35 in good health. The CDR3 DNA reads as TGTGCCATCAAAGAACAGGATGGGCCCGAAGCTTTCTTT. Its protein product is CAIKEQDGPEAFF.